This is a list of T cell receptor beta chains from one sample in a study of radiotherapy plus CTLA-4 blockade in lung cancer. The assay was immunoSEQ multiplex PCR, and TCRdb's table has in-frame clones only and misses some. Of around 130,000 clones in the sample, 75% to 90% were seen once. Sequences were derived from peripheral blood, sampled from a patient treated with radiotherapy plus ipilimumab. Receptors originate from a human donor with non-small cell lung cancer that progressed on radiotherapy plus ipilimumab. The CDR3 runs from the conserved cysteine through the conserved F or W. Fields, in order: J gene, V gene, CDR3 protein.

>TRBJ2-1|TRBV9
CASSARRDPRNEQFF
>TRBJ2-1|TRBV7-2
CASSLVVGEFNEQFF
>TRBJ2-1|TRBV20-1
CSALHGGEQFF
>TRBJ2-5|TRBV7-2
CASSLVPGGETQYF
>TRBJ2-7|TRBV5-6
CASSLGAAGVRYEQYF
>TRBJ1-2|TRBV10-3
CASGAEKQNGYTF
>TRBJ1-2|TRBV15
CATSGPGQITAYYGYTF
>TRBJ1-1|TRBV7-3
CASRGDRDPEAFF
>TRBJ1-2|TRBV9
CASSVGGGPRDGYTF
>TRBJ2-2|TRBV9
CASSVAGGELFF
>TRBJ1-4|TRBV27
CASRYRGGGEKLFF
>TRBJ2-3|TRBV5-1
CASSYGLAGGPDTQYF
>TRBJ2-1|TRBV29-1
CSVVIETSGIEQFF
>TRBJ2-3|TRBV27
CASSTRGRSTDTQYF
>TRBJ1-2|TRBV9
CASSEGLDCCGYTF
>TRBJ2-3|TRBV10-3
CATQREGTDTQYF
>TRBJ2-7|TRBV7-9
CASSPDSLPNILEEYF
>TRBJ1-3|TRBV6-6
CASSRDRGGDGNTIYF
>TRBJ1-4|TRBV9
CASSAVPRGRDEKLFF
>TRBJ1-5|TRBV6-1
CASSQAGQLGHQPQHF
>TRBJ2-7|TRBV11-2
CATNLAGGSYEQYF
>TRBJ1-1|TRBV30
CAWSDWPRQEGNTEAFF
>TRBJ2-1|TRBV10-2
CASSASGSYNEQFF
>TRBJ2-2|TRBV4-2
CASSQTLAGADTGELFF
>TRBJ1-2|TRBV5-1
CASSPDSSDGYGYTF
>TRBJ1-1|TRBV27
CASSSRAAEAFF
>TRBJ2-3|TRBV27
CASTVRQGAQYF
>TRBJ2-7|TRBV28
CASSLTGEGAYEQYF
>TRBJ2-7|TRBV7-8
CASSTTTGYYEQYF
>TRBJ2-1|TRBV6-1
CASSVRPAGLSYNEQFF
>TRBJ1-1|TRBV18
CASSRLFEDTEAFF
>TRBJ2-7|TRBV21-1
CASSKGPGQRFGYEQYF
>TRBJ1-1|TRBV5-1
CASSLPGPGAEAFF